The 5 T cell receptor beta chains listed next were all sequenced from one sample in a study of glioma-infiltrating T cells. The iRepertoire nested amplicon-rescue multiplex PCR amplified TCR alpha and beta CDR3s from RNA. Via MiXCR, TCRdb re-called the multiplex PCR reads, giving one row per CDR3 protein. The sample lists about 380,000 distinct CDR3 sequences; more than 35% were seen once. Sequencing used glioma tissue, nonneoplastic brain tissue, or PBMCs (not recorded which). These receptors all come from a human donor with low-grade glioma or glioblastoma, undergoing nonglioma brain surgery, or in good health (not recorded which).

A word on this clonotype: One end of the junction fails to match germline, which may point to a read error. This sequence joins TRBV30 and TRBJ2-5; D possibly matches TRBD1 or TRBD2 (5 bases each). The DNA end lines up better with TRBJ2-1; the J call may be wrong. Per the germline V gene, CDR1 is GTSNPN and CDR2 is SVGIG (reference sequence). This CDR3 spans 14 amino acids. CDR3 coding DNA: TGCGCCTGGAGTGGGGGTTCAGTTCACAATGAGCAGTTCTTC. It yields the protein CAWSGGSVHNEQFF.

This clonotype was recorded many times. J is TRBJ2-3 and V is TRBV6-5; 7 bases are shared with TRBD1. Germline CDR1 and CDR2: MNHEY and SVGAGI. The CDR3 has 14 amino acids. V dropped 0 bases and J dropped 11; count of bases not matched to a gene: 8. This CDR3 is CASSYSIRGSGQYF. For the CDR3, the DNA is TGTGCCAGCAGTTACTCTATCAGGGGGAGTGGGCAGTATTTT.

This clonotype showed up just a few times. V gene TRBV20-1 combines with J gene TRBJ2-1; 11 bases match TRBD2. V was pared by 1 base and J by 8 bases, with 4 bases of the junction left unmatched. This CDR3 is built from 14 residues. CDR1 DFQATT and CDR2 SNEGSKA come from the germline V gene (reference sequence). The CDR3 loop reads CSARGLAGFDEQFF. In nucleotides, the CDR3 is TGCAGTGCTAGAGGACTAGCGGGGTTTGATGAGCAGTTCTTC.

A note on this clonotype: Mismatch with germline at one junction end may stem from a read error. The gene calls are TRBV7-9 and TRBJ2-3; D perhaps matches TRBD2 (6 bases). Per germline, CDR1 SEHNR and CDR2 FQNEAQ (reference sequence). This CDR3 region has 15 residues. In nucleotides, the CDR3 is TGTGCCTGCAGCTTAATGCCTAGCGGCACAGATACGCAGTATTTT. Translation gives CACSLMPSGTDTQYF.

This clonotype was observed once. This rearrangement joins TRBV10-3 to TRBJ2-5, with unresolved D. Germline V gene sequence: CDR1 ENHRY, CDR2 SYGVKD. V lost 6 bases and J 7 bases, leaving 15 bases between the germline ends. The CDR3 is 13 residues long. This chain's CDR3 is CAIRNSFVGTQYF. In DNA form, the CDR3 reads TGTGCCATCAGGAACAGCTTCGTGGGGACCCAGTACTTC.